A few counts support the clone carrying this T cell receptor (beta chain). Antigen specificity is unknown. The CDR3 is 13 residues long. Trimming took 6 bases from V and 13 from J, leaving 19 bases between them. Germline V CDR1 and CDR2: SNHLY, FYNNEI. Time point given: patch test 2, 6 weeks after DPC sensitization. Treatment described: therapeutic diphenylcyclopropenone sensitization with weekly scalp DPC. Each donor was an alopecia patient between 18 and 70 years of age who qualified for DPC. Total RNA was extracted from unfractionated whole blood. This specimen comes from a study of human T cells and chemical hapten exposure. The wider study: Diphenylcyclopropenone was applied weekly to patients' scalps across the approximately 25-week study.

Using its own MiXCR run on the RACE reads, TCRdb lists one record per CDR3 protein. The repertoire consists of about 84,000 distinct CDR3 sequences, with roughly a tenth occurring once and the leading ten covering 5%. The study's findings and limits: TCRs at high frequency, those above 1 in 1000, did not change with DPC sensitization.

The sequence was collected from a woman aged 45-60 years with alopecia areata. Some clones in this sample may be carry-over from other donors' samples. V gene TRBV2 combines with J gene TRBJ2-1; D tentatively reads TRBD1 or TRBD2 (5 bases each). Here the sequenced sample was whole blood, taken in connection with sensitization to the hapten diphenylcyclopropenone (DPC). The CDR3 DNA reads TGTGCCAGCAGGGGGGTCGGCCGCACGGGACAGTTCTTC. This gives the protein CASRGVGRTGQFF.